These T cell receptor beta chains were read from a single sample in a study of CD4+ T cells in melanoma. Assay used: immunoSEQ multiplex PCR; TCRdb lists only in-frame clones, some missing. This table holds some 110,000 clones, roughly 90% found once. The sample taken for sequencing was peripheral blood. The source of these receptors is a human donor with melanoma. Both conserved end residues are part of each CDR3. Each record gives: V gene, clone size, D gene, J gene, CDR3 DNA, CDR3 protein. A D gene is named only where the DNA matches it firmly. A clone size is listed for some rows: how often the clone was seen (once, few, many), or a class if it is expanded.

TRBV28	NA	NA	TRBJ2-3	TGTGCCAGTTCCCCGCCTAGCACAGATACGCAGTATTTT	CASSPPSTDTQYF
TRBV7-2	NA	NA	TRBJ2-2	TGTGCCAGCAGCTTAGAGCCGAACACCGGGGAGCTGTTTTTT	CASSLEPNTGELFF
TRBV15	NA	TRBD1	TRBJ1-2	TGTGCCACCAGCAGAGATAGGGTGGGACAGGCATCTAGGGGAGGCTACACCTTC	CATSRDRVGQASRGGYTF
TRBV7-9	NA	NA	TRBJ1-2	TGTGCCAGCAGCGAAAGGGACAAGCCGAGCGGCTACACCTTC	CASSERDKPSGYTF
TRBV4-3	NA	TRBD2	TRBJ2-3	TGCGCCAGCAGCCAGCAACTAGCGGGGTTCACAGATACGCAGTATTTT	CASSQQLAGFTDTQYF
TRBV7-2	NA	NA	TRBJ1-1	TGTGCCAGCAGCCGACTGCTTATGAACACTGAAGCTTTCTTT	CASSRLLMNTEAFF
TRBV29-1	NA	NA	TRBJ2-6	TGCAGCGTTGGTCCTGGGGCCAACGTCCTGACTTTC	CSVGPGANVLTF
TRBV9	NA	TRBD1	TRBJ1-1	TGTGCCAGCAGCTTTGGACAGGAGACTGAAGCTTTCTTT	CASSFGQETEAFF
TRBV9	NA	NA	TRBJ1-2	TGTGCCAGCAGCGTAGGGGCCCTTGGGCAGGGAGACTATGGCTACACCTTC	CASSVGALGQGDYGYTF
TRBV28	NA	TRBD1	TRBJ1-2	TGTGCCAGCAGTTTGGGCAGGGGGTATGGCTACACCTTC	CASSLGRGYGYTF
TRBV15	once	TRBD2	TRBJ2-3	TGTGCCACCAGCAGAGACCTCTCGCGGGGGTGGGAGGATACGCAGTATTTT	CATSRDLSRGWEDTQYF
TRBV7-3	NA	TRBD1	TRBJ2-2	TGTGCCAGCAGCTGGACAGGGGTTACCGGGGAGCTGTTTTTT	CASSWTGVTGELFF
TRBV5-1	NA	NA	TRBJ2-2	TGCGCCAGCAGCGTGGGACCGAACACCGGGGAGCTGTTTTTT	CASSVGPNTGELFF
TRBV5-4	NA	TRBD1	TRBJ2-4	TGTGCCAGCAGCCTGGACAGGGTTCACATTCAGTACTTC	CASSLDRVHIQYF
TRBV4-3	NA	NA	TRBJ2-3	TGCGCCAGCAGCCAAGCGTTGGTTAGCACAGATACGCAGTATTTT	CASSQALVSTDTQYF
TRBV11-3	NA	NA	TRBJ2-1	TGTGCCAGCAGCTTAGGACAGTCCTACAATGAGCAGTTCTTC	CASSLGQSYNEQFF
TRBV4-2	NA	TRBD2	TRBJ2-5	TGTGCCAGCAGCCAAGGGGCGGGGGGGGAAGAGACCCAGTACTTC	CASSQGAGGEETQYF
TRBV12-5	NA	NA	TRBJ2-3	TGTGCTAGCGGCCCCCGGCCCGGATCGAATACGCAGTATTTT	CASGPRPGSNTQYF
TRBV4-3	NA	NA	TRBJ2-3	TGCGCCAGCAGCCAAGTGGGCACAGATACGCAGTATTTT	CASSQVGTDTQYF
TRBV19	NA	NA	TRBJ2-1	TGTGCCAGTAGTTTGGACCGGGACTCCTACAATGAGCAGTTCTTC	CASSLDRDSYNEQFF
TRBV2	NA	NA	TRBJ1-1	TGTGCCAGCAGTGAGGTCGGGGGGGTGACTGAAGCTTTCTTT	CASSEVGGVTEAFF
TRBV27	NA	NA	TRBJ2-5	TGTGCCAGCAGTTTGGACCGAGGTTACCAAGAGACCCAGTACTTC	CASSLDRGYQETQYF
TRBV28	NA	NA	TRBJ1-5	TGTGCCAGCAGCTCCTCGGCGTTTATTGACAATCAGCCCCAGCATTTT	CASSSSAFIDNQPQHF
TRBV19	NA	NA	TRBJ2-2	TGTGCCAGTAGTATAGCCCCTAAGGGGGGGAACACCGGGGAGCTGTTTTTT	CASSIAPKGGNTGELFF
TRBV7-2	NA	TRBD2	TRBJ2-7	TGTGCCAGCAGCCCGGCTAGCGGGAACTACGAGCAGTACTTC	CASSPASGNYEQYF
TRBV13	NA	NA	TRBJ2-5	TGTGCCAGCAGCTTAGGTTCATCGGTAGAGACCCAGTACTTC	CASSLGSSVETQYF
TRBV29-1	NA	TRBD2	TRBJ2-5	TGCAGCGTTGGAAGAAGCGGGGACGTCCAAGAGACCCAGTACTTC	CSVGRSGDVQETQYF
TRBV27	NA	NA	TRBJ1-5	TGTGCCAGCAGCGGCTTGGGAGGTAATCAGCCCCAGCATTTT	CASSGLGGNQPQHF
TRBV11-2	NA	NA	TRBJ2-3	TGTGCCAGCAGCTTATTGGGAAGGGGATTGACGCAGTATTTT	CASSLLGRGLTQYF